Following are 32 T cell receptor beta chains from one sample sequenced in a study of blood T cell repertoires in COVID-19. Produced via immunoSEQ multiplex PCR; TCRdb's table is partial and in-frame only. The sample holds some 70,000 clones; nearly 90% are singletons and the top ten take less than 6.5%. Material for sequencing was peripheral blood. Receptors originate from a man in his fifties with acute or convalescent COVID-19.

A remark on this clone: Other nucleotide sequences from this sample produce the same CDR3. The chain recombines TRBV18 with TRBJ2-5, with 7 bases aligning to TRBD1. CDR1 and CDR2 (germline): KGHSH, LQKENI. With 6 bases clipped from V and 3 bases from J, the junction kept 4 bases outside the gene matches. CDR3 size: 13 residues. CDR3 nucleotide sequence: TGTGCCAGCTCCCCCGGGACAGAAGAGACCCAGTACTTC. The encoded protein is CASSPGTEETQYF.

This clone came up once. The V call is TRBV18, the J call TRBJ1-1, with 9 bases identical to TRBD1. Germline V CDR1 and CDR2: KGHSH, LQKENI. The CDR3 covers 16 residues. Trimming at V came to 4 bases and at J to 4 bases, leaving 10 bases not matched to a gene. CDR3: CASSQTGTGTGTEAFF. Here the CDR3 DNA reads TGTGCCAGCTCACAAACCGGGACAGGGACGGGCACTGAAGCTTTCTTT.

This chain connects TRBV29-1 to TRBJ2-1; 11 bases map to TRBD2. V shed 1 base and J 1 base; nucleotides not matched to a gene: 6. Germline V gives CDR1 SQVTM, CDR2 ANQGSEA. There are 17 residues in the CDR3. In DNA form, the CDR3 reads TGCAGCGTTGAAGGGGCTAGCGGGAGGTCTTCCTACAATGAGCAGTTCTTC. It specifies CSVEGASGRSSYNEQFF.

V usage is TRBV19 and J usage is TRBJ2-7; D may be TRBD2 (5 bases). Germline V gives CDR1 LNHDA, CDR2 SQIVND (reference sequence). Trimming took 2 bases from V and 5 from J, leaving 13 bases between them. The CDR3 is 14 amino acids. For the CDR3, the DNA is TGTGCCAGTAGTATACCCAGCTCGGGAAACGAGCAGTACTTC. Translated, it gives CASSIPSSGNEQYF.

For the CDR3, the DNA is TGTGCCAGCAGCTTGGATCCGGGAGGGAAGCAAGAGACCCAGTACTTC. This translates into CASSLDPGGKQETQYF. This chain uses TRBV5-4 with TRBJ2-5; TRBD2 matches 8 bases. CDR3 length: 16 amino acids. V dropped 0 bases and J dropped 2; count of bases not matched to a gene: 6. Per germline, CDR1 SGHNT and CDR2 YYREEE (reference sequence). Full variable domain (outside the CDR3, taken from reference TRBV5-4 and TRBJ2-5): ETGVTQSPTHLIKTRGQQVTLRCSSQSGHNTVSWYQQALGQGPQFIFQYYREEENGRGNFPPRFSGLQFPNYSSELNVNALELDDSALYLCASSLDPGGKQETQYFGPGTRLLVL.

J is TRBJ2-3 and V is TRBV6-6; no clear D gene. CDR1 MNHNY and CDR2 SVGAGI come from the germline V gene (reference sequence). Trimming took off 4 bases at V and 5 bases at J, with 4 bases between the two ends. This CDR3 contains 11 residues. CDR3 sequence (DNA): TGTGCCAGCAGTTTAAAAGATACGCAGTATTTT. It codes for CASSLKDTQYF.

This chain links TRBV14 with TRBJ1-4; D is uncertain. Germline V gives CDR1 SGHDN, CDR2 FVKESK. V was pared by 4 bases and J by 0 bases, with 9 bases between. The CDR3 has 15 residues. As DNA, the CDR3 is TGTGCCAGCAGCCTCACGAGGACAACTAATGAAAAACTGTTTTTT. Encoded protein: CASSLTRTTNEKLFF.

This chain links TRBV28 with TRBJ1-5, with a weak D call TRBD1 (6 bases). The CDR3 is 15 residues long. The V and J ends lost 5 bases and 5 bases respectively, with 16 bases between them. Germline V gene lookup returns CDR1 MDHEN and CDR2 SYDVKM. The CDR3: CASSHRQATYQPQHF. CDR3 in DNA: TGTGCCAGCAGTCACCGACAGGCCACCTATCAGCCCCAGCATTTT.

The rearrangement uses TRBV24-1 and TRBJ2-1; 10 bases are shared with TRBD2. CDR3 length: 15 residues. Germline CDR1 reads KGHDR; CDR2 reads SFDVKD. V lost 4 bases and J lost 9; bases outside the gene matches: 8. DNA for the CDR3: TGTGCCACCAGTGACCCCGGACTAGCGGAGGGTGAGCAGTTCTTC. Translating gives CATSDPGLAEGEQFF.

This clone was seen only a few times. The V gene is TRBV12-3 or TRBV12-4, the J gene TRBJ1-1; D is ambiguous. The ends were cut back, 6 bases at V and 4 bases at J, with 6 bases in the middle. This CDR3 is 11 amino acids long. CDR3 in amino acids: CASRRGTEAFF. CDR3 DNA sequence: TGTGCCAGCAGACGGGGCACTGAAGCTTTCTTT.

CDR3 DNA: TGTGCCAGCAGCCATGGAGGGGCGCCGTATGGCTACACCTTC. Amino acids: CASSHGGAPYGYTF. The chain carries TRBV14 and TRBJ1-2; D possibly corresponds to TRBD1 (5 bases). V was shortened by 3 bases and J by 5 bases, with 13 bases between the two germline ends. Germline V CDR1 and CDR2: SGHDN, FVKESK. The CDR3 runs 14 residues.

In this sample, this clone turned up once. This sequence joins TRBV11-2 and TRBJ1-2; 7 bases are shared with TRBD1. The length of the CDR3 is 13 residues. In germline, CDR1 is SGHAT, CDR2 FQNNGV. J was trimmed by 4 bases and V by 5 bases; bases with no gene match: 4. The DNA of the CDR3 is TGTGCCAGCAGCCCCAGGGGGTCCTATGGCTACACCTTC. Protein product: CASSPRGSYGYTF.

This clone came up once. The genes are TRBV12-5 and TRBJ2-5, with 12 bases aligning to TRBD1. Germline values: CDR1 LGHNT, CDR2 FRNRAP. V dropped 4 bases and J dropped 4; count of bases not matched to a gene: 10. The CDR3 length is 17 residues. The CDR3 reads CASGSGQGAASLETQYF. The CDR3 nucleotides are TGTGCTAGTGGTTCGGGACAGGGGGCGGCTTCGTTAGAGACCCAGTACTTC.

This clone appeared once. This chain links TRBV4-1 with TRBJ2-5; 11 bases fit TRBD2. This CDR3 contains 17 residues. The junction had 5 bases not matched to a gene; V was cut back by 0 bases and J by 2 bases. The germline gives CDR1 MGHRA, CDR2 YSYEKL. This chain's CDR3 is CASSQDQRLAGQETQYF. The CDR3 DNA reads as TGCGCCAGCAGCCAAGATCAAAGACTAGCGGGACAAGAGACCCAGTACTTC.

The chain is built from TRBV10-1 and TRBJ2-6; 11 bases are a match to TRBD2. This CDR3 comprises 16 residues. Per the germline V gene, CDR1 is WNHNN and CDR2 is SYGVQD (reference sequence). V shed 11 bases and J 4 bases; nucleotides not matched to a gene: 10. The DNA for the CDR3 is TGCGCCCGTAGGTTAGCGGGAGGGTGGGGGGCCAACGTCCTGACTTTC. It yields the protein CARRLAGGWGANVLTF.

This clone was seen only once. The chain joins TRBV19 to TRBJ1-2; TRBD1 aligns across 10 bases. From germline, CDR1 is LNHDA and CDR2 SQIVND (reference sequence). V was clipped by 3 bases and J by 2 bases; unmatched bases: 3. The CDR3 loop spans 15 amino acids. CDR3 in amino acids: CASSMDRGSNYGYTF. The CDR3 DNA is TGTGCCAGTAGTATGGACAGGGGGTCGAACTATGGCTACACCTTC.

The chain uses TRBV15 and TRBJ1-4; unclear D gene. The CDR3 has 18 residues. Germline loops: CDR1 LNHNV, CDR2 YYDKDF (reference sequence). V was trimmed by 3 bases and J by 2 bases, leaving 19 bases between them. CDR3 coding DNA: TGTGCCACCAGCAGGGGAGCAGGCTCCGCGAGGACTAATGAAAAACTGTTTTTT. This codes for CATSRGAGSARTNEKLFF. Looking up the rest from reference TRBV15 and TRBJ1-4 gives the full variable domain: DAMVIQNPRYQVTQFGKPVTLSCSQTLNHNVMYWYQQKSSQAPKLLFHYYDKDFNNEADTPDNFQSRRPNTSFCFLDIRSPGLGDTAMYLCATSRGAGSARTNEKLFFGSGTQLSVL.

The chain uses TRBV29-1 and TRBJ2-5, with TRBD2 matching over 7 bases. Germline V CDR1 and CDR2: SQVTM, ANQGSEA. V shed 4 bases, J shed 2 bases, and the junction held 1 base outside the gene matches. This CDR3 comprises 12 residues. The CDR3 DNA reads TGCAGCGTTGTCGGGAGGCAAGAGACCCAGTACTTC. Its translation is CSVVGRQETQYF.

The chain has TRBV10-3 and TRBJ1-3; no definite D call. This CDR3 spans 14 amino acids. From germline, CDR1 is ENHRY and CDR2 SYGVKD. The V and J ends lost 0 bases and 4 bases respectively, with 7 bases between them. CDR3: CAISESTIGNTIYF. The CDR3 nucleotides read TGTGCCATCAGTGAGTCGACAATAGGAAACACCATATATTTT.

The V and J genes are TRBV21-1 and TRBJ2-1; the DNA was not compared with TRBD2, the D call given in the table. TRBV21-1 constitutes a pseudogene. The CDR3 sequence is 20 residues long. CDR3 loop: CASTPKRLAGGSSSYNEQFF. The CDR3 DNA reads TGTGCCAGCACCCCGAAACGACTAGCGGGGGGATCCAGCTCCTACAATGAGCAGTTCTTC.

CDR3 sequence reads: CASSGTSGSYEQYF. In DNA, the CDR3 is TGTGCCAGCTCAGGGACTAGCGGGAGCTACGAGCAGTACTTC. V gene TRBV18 combines with J gene TRBJ2-7; 14 bases map to TRBD2. This CDR3 is built from 14 residues. Trimming removed 5 bases from V and 3 bases from J; junction bases left unmatched: 0. Germline loops: CDR1 KGHSH, CDR2 LQKENI.

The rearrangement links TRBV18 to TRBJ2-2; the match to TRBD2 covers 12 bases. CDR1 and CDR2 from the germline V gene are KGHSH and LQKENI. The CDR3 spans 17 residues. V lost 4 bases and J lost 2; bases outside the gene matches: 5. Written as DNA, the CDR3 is TGTGCCAGCTCACAGGGGACTAGCGGGCCCAACACCGGGGAGCTGTTTTTT. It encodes CASSQGTSGPNTGELFF.

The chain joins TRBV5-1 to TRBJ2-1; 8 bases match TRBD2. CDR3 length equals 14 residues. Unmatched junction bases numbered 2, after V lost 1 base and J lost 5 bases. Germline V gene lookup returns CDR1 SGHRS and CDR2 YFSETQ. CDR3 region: CASSLTSGNNEQFF. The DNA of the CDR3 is TGCGCCAGCAGCTTGACTAGCGGTAACAATGAGCAGTTCTTC.

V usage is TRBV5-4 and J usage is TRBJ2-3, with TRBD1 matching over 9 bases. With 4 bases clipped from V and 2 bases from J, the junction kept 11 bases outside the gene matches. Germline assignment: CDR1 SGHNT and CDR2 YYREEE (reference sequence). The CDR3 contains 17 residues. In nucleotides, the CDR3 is TGTGCCAGCAGCCCCTTTATCGGACAGGGGAACACAGATACGCAGTATTTT. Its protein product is CASSPFIGQGNTDTQYF.

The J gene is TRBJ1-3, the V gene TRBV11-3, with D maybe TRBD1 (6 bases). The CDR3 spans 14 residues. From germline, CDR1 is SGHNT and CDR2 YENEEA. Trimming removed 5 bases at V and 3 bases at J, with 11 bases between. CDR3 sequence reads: CASSPSRGGNTIYF. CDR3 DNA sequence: TGTGCCAGCAGCCCCTCCAGGGGTGGAAACACCATATATTTT. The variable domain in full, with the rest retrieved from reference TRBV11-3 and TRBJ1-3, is EAGVVQSPRYKIIEKKQPVAFWCNPISGHNTLYWYLQNLGQGPELLIRYENEEAVDDSQLPKDRFSAERLKGVDSTLKIQPAELGDSAVYLCASSPSRGGNTIYFGEGSWLTVV.

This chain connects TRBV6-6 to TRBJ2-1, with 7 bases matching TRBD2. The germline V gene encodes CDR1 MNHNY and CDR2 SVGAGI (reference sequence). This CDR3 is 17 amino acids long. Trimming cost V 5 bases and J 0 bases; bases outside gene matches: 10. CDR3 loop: CASSPGIAGLSYNEQFF. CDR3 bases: TGTGCCAGCAGTCCGGGGATAGCGGGCCTCTCCTACAATGAGCAGTTCTTC.

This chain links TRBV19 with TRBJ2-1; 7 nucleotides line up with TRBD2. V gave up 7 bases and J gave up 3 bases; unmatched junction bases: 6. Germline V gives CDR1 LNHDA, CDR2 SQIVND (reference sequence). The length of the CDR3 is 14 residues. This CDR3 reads CASNGGTNYNEQFF. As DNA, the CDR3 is TGTGCCAGTAACGGCGGGACTAACTACAATGAGCAGTTCTTC.

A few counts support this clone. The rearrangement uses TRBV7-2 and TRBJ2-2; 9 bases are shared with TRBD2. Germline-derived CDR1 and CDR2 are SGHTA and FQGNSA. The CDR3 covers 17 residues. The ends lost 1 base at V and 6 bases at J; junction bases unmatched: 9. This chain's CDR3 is CASSLVSSGKLAGELFF. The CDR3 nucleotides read TGTGCCAGCAGCTTAGTCTCTAGCGGGAAGTTGGCCGGGGAGCTGTTTTTT.

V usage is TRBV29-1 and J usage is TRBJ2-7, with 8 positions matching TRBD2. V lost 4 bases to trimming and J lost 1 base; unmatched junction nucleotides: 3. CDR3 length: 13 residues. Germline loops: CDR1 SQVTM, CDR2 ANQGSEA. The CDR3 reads CSVVGGRSYEQYF. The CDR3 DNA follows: TGCAGCGTTGTTGGCGGGAGGTCCTACGAGCAGTACTTC.

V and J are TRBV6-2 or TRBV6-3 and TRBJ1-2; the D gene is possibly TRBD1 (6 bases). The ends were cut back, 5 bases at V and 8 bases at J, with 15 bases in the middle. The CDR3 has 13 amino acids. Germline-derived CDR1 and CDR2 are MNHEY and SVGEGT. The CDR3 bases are TGTGCCAGCAGTGGAACAGGGTATCAAGGCTACACCTTC. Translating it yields CASSGTGYQGYTF.

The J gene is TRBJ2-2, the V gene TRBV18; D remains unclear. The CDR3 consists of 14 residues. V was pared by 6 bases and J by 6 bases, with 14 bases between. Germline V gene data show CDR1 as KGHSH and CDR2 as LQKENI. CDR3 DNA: TGTGCCAGCTCCCATTTCAGTGTGGCCGGGGAGCTGTTTTTT. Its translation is CASSHFSVAGELFF. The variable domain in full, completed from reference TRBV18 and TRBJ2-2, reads NAGVMQNPRHLVRRRGQEARLRCSPMKGHSHVYWYRQLPEEGLKFMVYLQKENIIDESGMPKERFSAEFPKEGPSILRIQQVVRGDSAAYFCASSHFSVAGELFFGEGSRLTVL.

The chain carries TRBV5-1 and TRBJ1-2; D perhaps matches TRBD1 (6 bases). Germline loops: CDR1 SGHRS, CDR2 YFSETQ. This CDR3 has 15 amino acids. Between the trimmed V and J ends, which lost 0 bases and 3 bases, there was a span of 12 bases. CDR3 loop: CASSLGPGEDYGYTF. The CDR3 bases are TGCGCCAGCAGCTTGGGCCCAGGGGAAGACTATGGCTACACCTTC.